The 7 T cell receptor beta chains given below trace back to one sample, sequenced in a study of T cells after yellow fever vaccination. TCRdb itself ran the 5' RACE reads through MiXCR, one entry per CDR3 protein. The sample holds roughly 120,000 distinct CDR3 sequences, around 7.4% seen once. The starting material was CD4+ T cells sorted from PBMCs, obtained more than 8 days after the first yellow fever vaccination. These receptors were taken from a man aged 18 to 29 who received the YFV17D yellow fever vaccine.

This clonotype was detected many times. The chain uses TRBV20-1 and TRBJ1-1; D not resolved. This CDR3 is 12 amino acids long. V lost 0 bases and J lost 5, with 7 bases in between. Germline CDR1 is DFQATT and CDR2 is SNEGSKA (reference sequence). CDR3 in amino acids: CSAREGITEAFF. CDR3 nucleotides: TGCAGTGCTAGAGAAGGGATAACTGAAGCTTTCTTT.

This clonotype showed up many times. J is TRBJ1-5 and V is TRBV18; D unclear. CDR3 length: 15 amino acids. Germline loops: CDR1 KGHSH, CDR2 LQKENI. Trimming removed 3 bases from V and 4 bases from J, with 13 bases in between. The DNA for the CDR3 is TGTGCCAGCTCACCGGATTTCAACCAGAATCAGCCCCAGCATTTT. It is translated as CASSPDFNQNQPQHF.

V gene TRBV11-2 combines with J gene TRBJ2-3, with TRBD2 matching 11 bases. This CDR3 is 18 amino acids long. The V gene's germline CDR1 is SGHAT and CDR2 FQNNGV. J lost 1 base, V lost 5 bases, and 11 bases had no gene match. CDR3 protein: CASSRTGQLAGGTDTQYF. The DNA of the CDR3 is TGTGCCAGCAGCCGAACCGGGCAACTAGCGGGGGGCACAGATACGCAGTATTTT.

This clonotype was detected once. Mismatch with germline at one junction end may stem from a read error. This rearrangement joins TRBV10-3 to TRBJ2-3; TRBD2 matches 7 bases. This CDR3 has 18 residues. CDR1 and CDR2 from the germline V gene are ENHRY and SYGVKD. The CDR3 protein is CAFSGEAGSVTSTDTQYF. The CDR3 nucleotides read TGTGCCTTCAGTGGGGAAGCGGGGTCGGTTACTAGCACAGATACGCAGTATTTT.

This clonotype appeared many times. The rearrangement links TRBV7-9 to TRBJ1-2; weak D call: TRBD1 (5 bases). V was cut by 5 bases and J by 2 bases, with 9 bases left in between. The germline V gene encodes CDR1 SEHNR and CDR2 FQNEAQ (reference sequence). The CDR3 loop spans 13 amino acids. CDR3: CASSLEGNYGYTF. The CDR3 region has the DNA TGTGCCAGCAGCCTCGAGGGGAACTATGGCTACACCTTC.

This clonotype was seen many times. This chain uses TRBV9 with TRBJ2-3; D possibly corresponds to TRBD1 (5 bases). The CDR3 has 15 residues. V was trimmed by 4 bases and J by 1 base, leaving 13 bases between them. Germline V gives CDR1 SGDLS, CDR2 YYNGEE. As DNA, the CDR3 is TGTGCCAGCAGCCCCCTGGGGCAGGGCACAGATACGCAGTATTTT. Translating gives CASSPLGQGTDTQYF.

This clonotype was recorded many times. This chain connects TRBV7-2 to TRBJ1-2, with D possibly being TRBD1 (6 bases). Deletions cut 5 bases from V and 4 bases from J, with 17 bases between. Germline loops: CDR1 SGHTA, CDR2 FQGNSA. This CDR3 region has 15 residues. The CDR3 here is CASSVPGVPTYGYTF. The DNA of the CDR3 is TGTGCCAGCAGCGTACCAGGGGTCCCAACCTATGGCTACACCTTC.